This T cell receptor beta chain emerged from a study of CD8 T cells in ankylosing spondylitis. General observations from the study: What appeared characteristic of ankylosing spondylitis blood was a TCR beta motif of eight or nine highly homologous variants.

The CDR3 sequence is 14 residues long. Trimming stripped 1 base from V and 5 bases from J, with 11 bases between. Per the germline V gene, CDR1 is SEHNR and CDR2 is FQNEAQ (reference sequence). TCRdb reanalysed the 5' RACE reads using MiXCR and keeps one entry per CDR3 protein. The sample consists of 220,000 or so distinct CDR3 sequences, roughly 18% of them appearing once. This clonotype has a handful of counts. The antigen remains unidentified. This chain uses TRBV7-9 with TRBJ1-1; D perhaps matches TRBD1 (5 bases). The source of this sequence is a male donor with ankylosing spondylitis. The sample comprised blood, either unsorted or a sorted T cell fraction (not recorded which). The CDR3 DNA follows: TGTGCCAGCAGCTTAGGTGGGGACTCGACTGAAGCTTTCTTT. Residues: CASSLGGDSTEAFF.